What follows are 19 T cell receptor beta chains derived from one specimen sequenced in a study of OX40 agonist ivuxolimab in advanced cancers. This table comes from immunoSEQ multiplex PCR, and its TCRdb copy is limited to in-frame clones, with some not included. The table includes 65,000 to 95,000 clones, approximately 89% detected once. This sample comprised CD4+ or CD8+ T cells sorted from blood, obtained in a trial of the OX40 agonist ivuxolimab. These receptors came from an adult with an advanced solid tumor such as melanoma, head and neck, liver or kidney cancer.

The table lists this clone with a count of one. This sequence joins TRBV2 and TRBJ1-2; possibly TRBD1 for D (6 bases). The germline V and J ends were trimmed by 7 bases and 4 bases, with 13 bases remaining between them. This CDR3 is built from 13 residues. Germline V gene lookup returns CDR1 SNHLY and CDR2 FYNNEI. The CDR3 reads CASTNRASYGYTF. The DNA for the CDR3 is TGTGCCAGCACTAACAGGGCTAGCTATGGCTACACCTTC.

The chain is built from TRBV28 and TRBJ2-6; D uncertain. Trimming took 11 bases from V and 0 from J, leaving 8 bases between them. Germline CDR1 is MDHEN and CDR2 is SYDVKM. The CDR3 has 13 residues. In nucleotides, the CDR3 is TGTGCCGCGCGGTTCTCTGGGGCCAACGTCCTGACTTTC. As protein: CAARFSGANVLTF.

The rearrangement links TRBV7-9 to TRBJ2-3, with D maybe TRBD2 (5 bases). Between the trimmed V and J ends, which lost 7 bases and 3 bases, there was a span of 14 bases. Germline V lookup: CDR1 SEHNR, CDR2 FQNEAQ (reference sequence). This CDR3 comprises 14 residues. CDR3 region: CASNPRVATDTQYF. In DNA, the CDR3 is TGTGCCAGCAACCCGCGGGTGGCAACAGATACGCAGTATTTT.

V usage is TRBV9 and J usage is TRBJ1-5; D gene uncertain. CDR3 length: 13 residues. Germline CDR1 is SGDLS and CDR2 is YYNGEE. Trimming removed 5 bases from V and 6 bases from J, with 12 bases in between. Here the CDR3 reads CASSRGLSQPQHF. CDR3 nucleotides: TGTGCCAGCAGTAGAGGGTTAAGTCAGCCCCAGCATTTT.

The chain combines TRBV6-6 with TRBJ2-7; 8 positions agree with TRBD1. The ends lost 6 bases at V and 0 bases at J; junction bases unmatched: 10. Germline CDR1 and CDR2: MNHNY and SVGAGI (reference sequence). This CDR3 is 16 amino acids long. CDR3 loop: CASSQGQGRGSYEQYF. CDR3 DNA: TGTGCCAGCAGCCAAGGACAGGGTCGAGGCTCCTACGAGCAGTACTTC.

The chain couples TRBV30 to TRBJ1-5, with D hard to call. Trimming shortened V by 2 bases and J by 5 bases, and 13 bases separated the two germline ends. This CDR3 region has 14 residues. Per the germline V gene, CDR1 is GTSNPN and CDR2 is SVGIG (reference sequence). The CDR3 region has the DNA TGTGCCTGGAGTCTAGGAGGAAGATATCAGCCCCAGCATTTT. It specifies CAWSLGGRYQPQHF.

In this sample, this clone turned up a few times. V usage is TRBV4-2 and J usage is TRBJ2-1; 9 bases are a match to TRBD2. This CDR3 region has 16 residues. Germline assignment: CDR1 LGHNA and CDR2 YNFKEQ. V trimming: 6 bases; J trimming: 4 bases; junction bases outside the gene matches: 10. The chain's CDR3 is CASRDVSGRRYNEQFF. The CDR3 nucleotides read TGTGCCAGCAGAGATGTGAGCGGGAGGAGATACAATGAGCAGTTCTTC.

This rearrangement joins TRBV6-1 to TRBJ2-7; 7 bases are a match to TRBD2. CDR1 and CDR2 from the germline V gene are MNHNS and SASEGT. V trimming: 8 bases; J trimming: 3 bases; junction bases outside the gene matches: 4. This CDR3 has 12 amino acids. CDR3 region: CASSGGVYEQYF. The CDR3, as DNA: TGTGCCAGCTCGGGGGGTGTCTACGAGCAGTACTTC.

The table lists this clone with a few counts. This chain connects TRBV7-9 to TRBJ1-5, with 12 bases that match TRBD1. The CDR3 contains 15 residues. The germline gives CDR1 SEHNR, CDR2 FQNEAQ (reference sequence). V lost 5 bases to trimming and J lost 7 bases; unmatched junction nucleotides: 6. CDR3 DNA: TGTGCCAGCAGCCCTCTGGGACAGGGGGCCCAGCCCCAGCATTTT. Translation gives CASSPLGQGAQPQHF.

The V and J genes are TRBV2 and TRBJ2-5; D is ambiguous. This CDR3 has 13 amino acids. The germline V gene encodes CDR1 SNHLY and CDR2 FYNNEI. V lost 7 bases, J lost 1 base, and 10 bases lay in between. Written as DNA, the CDR3 is TGTGCCAGCACCCCTAGTCGCCAAGAGACCCAGTACTTC. Its translation is CASTPSRQETQYF.

This clone was counted once. This sequence joins TRBV5-1 and TRBJ2-2; no reliable D call. Per the germline V gene, CDR1 is SGHRS and CDR2 is YFSETQ. V was shortened by 0 bases and J by 3 bases, with 9 bases between the two germline ends. This CDR3 has 15 residues. The CDR3 nucleotides are TGCGCCAGCAGCTTGGCACCCCTGGACACCGGGGAGCTGTTTTTT. Amino acids: CASSLAPLDTGELFF.

With regard to this clone: In the same sample, other DNA sequences code for this CDR3. The chain couples TRBV6-1 to TRBJ2-7; 9 bases align to TRBD1. The germline V gene has CDR1 MNHNS and CDR2 SASEGT. The CDR3 extends over 13 amino acids. J lost 5 bases, V lost 5 bases, and 4 bases had no gene match. CDR3 sequence (DNA): TGTGCCAGCAGTCTGACAGGGGGGGACGAGCAGTACTTC. This gives the protein CASSLTGGDEQYF.

This CDR3 is CASSIVGRGQGKNIQYF. The CDR3 DNA reads TGTGCCAGTAGTATAGTTGGTCGGGGGCAGGGCAAAAACATTCAGTACTTC. The chain carries TRBV19 and TRBJ2-4, with D tentatively TRBD1 or TRBD2 (6 bases each). Germline V gene lookup returns CDR1 LNHDA and CDR2 SQIVND (reference sequence). The ends were cut back, 1 base at V and 3 bases at J, with 16 bases in the middle. This CDR3 spans 17 amino acids.

This clone was picked up a small number of times. This chain joins TRBV27 and TRBJ2-3, with D hard to call. V shed 6 bases and J shed 0 bases, with 7 bases lying between them. Per the germline V gene, CDR1 is MNHEY and CDR2 is SMNVEV (reference sequence). The CDR3 covers 13 residues. The CDR3 is CASRLTSTDTQYF. In DNA form, the CDR3 reads TGTGCCAGCAGATTGACTAGCACAGATACGCAGTATTTT.

This rearrangement joins TRBV7-9 to TRBJ1-2; D may be TRBD1 (5 bases). Germline CDR1 is SEHNR and CDR2 is FQNEAQ (reference sequence). V dropped 0 bases and J dropped 7 bases, with 9 bases sitting between them. This CDR3 region has 13 residues. The CDR3 region has the DNA TGTGCCAGCAGCTTAGCGTGGGACCTTGGCTACACCTTC. Its translation: CASSLAWDLGYTF.

The CDR3 bases are TGTGCCTGGAGTAAAAGGGGACAAGCTGAAGCTTTCTTT. Protein: CAWSKRGQAEAFF. The chain employs TRBV30 and TRBJ1-1; D is perhaps TRBD1 (6 bases). This CDR3 region has 13 residues. Trimming shortened V by 2 bases and J by 6 bases, and 13 bases separated the two germline ends. Per the germline V gene, CDR1 is GTSNPN and CDR2 is SVGIG (reference sequence).

V and J are TRBV7-3 and TRBJ2-7; D not certain. Germline V gene data show CDR1 as SGHTA and CDR2 as FQGTGA. Trimming shortened V by 5 bases and J by 7 bases, and 15 bases separated the two germline ends. The CDR3 consists of 13 residues. The CDR3 loop reads CASSPDGWGEQYF. CDR3 coding DNA: TGTGCCAGCAGCCCTGACGGGTGGGGAGAGCAGTACTTC.

V gene TRBV5-4 combines with J gene TRBJ1-2; 7 nucleotides agree with TRBD1. V dropped 4 bases and J dropped 6; count of bases not matched to a gene: 12. Germline assignment: CDR1 SGHNT and CDR2 YYREEE (reference sequence). The CDR3 runs to 15 residues. CDR3 sequence: CASSPTPGGLNGYTF. The CDR3 coding sequence is TGTGCCAGCAGCCCCACGCCAGGGGGATTAAATGGCTACACCTTC.

With respect to this clone: Other DNA sequences within the sample encode an identical CDR3. The chain carries TRBV5-4 and TRBJ2-5; TRBD2 is a possible D gene (5 bases). This CDR3 has 13 residues. Trimming stripped 2 bases from V and 5 bases from J, with 10 bases between. Germline loops: CDR1 SGHNT, CDR2 YYREEE (reference sequence). CDR3 loop: CASSLVGGETQYF. DNA of the CDR3: TGTGCCAGCAGCTTAGTCGGCGGGGAGACCCAGTACTTC.